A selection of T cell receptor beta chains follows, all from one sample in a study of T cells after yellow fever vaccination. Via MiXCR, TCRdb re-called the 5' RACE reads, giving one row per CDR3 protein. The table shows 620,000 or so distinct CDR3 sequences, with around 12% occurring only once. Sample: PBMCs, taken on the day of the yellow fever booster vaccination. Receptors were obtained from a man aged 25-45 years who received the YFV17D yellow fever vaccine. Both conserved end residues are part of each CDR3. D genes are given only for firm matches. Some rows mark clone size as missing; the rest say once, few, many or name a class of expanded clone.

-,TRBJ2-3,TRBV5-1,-,TGCGCCAGCAGCTTGGCCCTTATAGGGGAGGCGGCGAGCACAGATACGCAGTATTTT,CASSLALIGEAASTDTQYF
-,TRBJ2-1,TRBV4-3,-,TGCGCCAGCAGCCAAGACCTCCCGGCCGGCGATGAGCAGTTCTTC,CASSQDLPAGDEQFF
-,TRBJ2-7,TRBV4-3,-,TGCGCCAGCAGCCAAGATCTAGGGGGCGGGGGCGAGCAGTACTTC,CASSQDLGGGGEQYF
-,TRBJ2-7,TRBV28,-,TGTGCCAGCAGTTTAGGTCAGGGGAGTGGCGACGAGCAGTACTTC,CASSLGQGSGDEQYF
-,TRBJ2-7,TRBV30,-,TGTGCCTGGAGTACAACACTTTTCTCCTACGAGCAGTACTTC,CAWSTTLFSYEQYF
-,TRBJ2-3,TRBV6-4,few,TGTGCCAGCAGTGAGCAGGGAACAGATACGCAGTATTTT,CASSEQGTDTQYF
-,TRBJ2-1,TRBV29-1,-,TGCAGCGTTGACGCGGGGACCGATGAGCAGTTCTTC,CSVDAGTDEQFF
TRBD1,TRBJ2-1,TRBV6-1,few,TGTGCCAGCAGCACCGGGACAGGGTGGGATGAGCAGTTCTTC,CASSTGTGWDEQFF
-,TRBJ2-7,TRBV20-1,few,TGCAGTGCTAGTCCTGGGCCCGGTGGCGAGCAGTACTTC,CSASPGPGGEQYF
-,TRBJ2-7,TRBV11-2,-,TGTGCCAGCAACTCGGTTACCTACGAGCAGTACTTC,CASNSVTYEQYF
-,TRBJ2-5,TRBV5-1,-,TGCGCCAGCAGCCGAAGAACAGGGCGGGAGACCCAGTACTTC,CASSRRTGRETQYF
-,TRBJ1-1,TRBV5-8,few,TGTGCCAGCACCAAGGGGCAGGGTGTAGACACTGAAGCTTTCTTT,CASTKGQGVDTEAFF
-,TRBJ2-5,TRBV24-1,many,TGTGCCACCAGCCGCTCGGGGGTCGAGACCCAGTACTTC,CATSRSGVETQYF
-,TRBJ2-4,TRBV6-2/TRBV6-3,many,TGTGCCAGCAGTCTACGGCGGACAGCCAAAAACATTCAGTACTTC,CASSLRRTAKNIQYF
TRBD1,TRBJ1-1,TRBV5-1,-,TGCGCCAGCAGCTCGGGGACAGGGTACGGTGAAGCTTTCTTT,CASSSGTGYGEAFF
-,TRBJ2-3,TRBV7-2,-,TGTGCCAGCAGCGTATGGTCAGGGCACACAGATACGCAGTATTTT,CASSVWSGHTDTQYF
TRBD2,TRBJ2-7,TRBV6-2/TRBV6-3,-,TGTGCCAGCAGTTACCCCGGGACTAGCCCCCTCGAGCAGTACTTC,CASSYPGTSPLEQYF
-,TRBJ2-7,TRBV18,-,TGTGCCAGCTCACGCTGGGATCGGAACGAGCAGTACTTC,CASSRWDRNEQYF
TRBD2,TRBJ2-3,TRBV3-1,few,TGTGCCAGCAGCCAAGATCGGGGACTAGTCACAGATACGCAGTATTTT,CASSQDRGLVTDTQYF
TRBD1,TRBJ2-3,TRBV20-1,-,TGCAGTGCTGCTCCCGGGACAGGGACTGGGGTGGGGCAGTATTTT,CSAAPGTGTGVGQYF
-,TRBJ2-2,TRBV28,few,TGTGCCAGCAGAGGCGGGACAATAAACACCGGGGAGCTGTTTTTT,CASRGGTINTGELFF
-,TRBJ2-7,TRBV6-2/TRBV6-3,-,TGTGCCAGCGGTTGGACACTTTCCTACGAGCAGTACTTC,CASGWTLSYEQYF
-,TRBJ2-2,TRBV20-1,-,TGCAGTGCTAACTCCGGGGGGAACACCGGGGAGCTGTTTTTT,CSANSGGNTGELFF
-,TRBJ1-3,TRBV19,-,TGTGCCAGTAGTAATCCTAACGGCGCCTCTGGAAACACCATATATTTT,CASSNPNGASGNTIYF